Listed below are T cell receptor beta chains from one sample, sequenced in a study of post-analysis software for immune sequencing data. Each CDR3 protein gets one entry after TCRdb re-called the PCR reads with MiXCR. The sample holds about 770,000 distinct CDR3 sequences, around 45% seen once. The sequenced sample was blood. These receptors were collected from a girl aged 5 to 17 with multiple sclerosis. Each CDR3 is given with its conserved first and last residue. Each record gives: CDR3 protein, CDR3 DNA, D gene, V gene, J gene, CDR3 length, clone size. A D gene is named only where the DNA matches it firmly. Clone size is not always given. Where it is, it says once, few, many or a class for expanded clones.

cdr3_aa: CSVFSTNTGELFF
cdr3_nt: TGCAGCGTTTTCTCTACGAACACCGGGGAGCTGTTTTTT
d_call: .
v_call: TRBV29-1
j_call: TRBJ2-2
cdr3_length: 13
clone_size: few

cdr3_aa: CASSPVDRGYAGANVLTF
cdr3_nt: TGTGCCAGCTCACCAGTGGACAGGGGGTACGCTGGGGCCAACGTCCTGACTTTC
d_call: TRBD1
v_call: TRBV18
j_call: TRBJ2-6
cdr3_length: 18
clone_size: few

cdr3_aa: CASSPTRSYNEQFF
cdr3_nt: TGTGCCAGCTCACCGACTAGATCTTACAATGAGCAGTTCTTC
d_call: .
v_call: TRBV18
j_call: TRBJ2-1
cdr3_length: 14
clone_size: few

cdr3_aa: CATSGSGRANGYEQFF
cdr3_nt: TGTGCCACCAGTGGTAGCGGGAGGGCCAATGGGTATGAGCAGTTCTTC
d_call: TRBD2
v_call: TRBV24-1
j_call: TRBJ2-1
cdr3_length: 16
clone_size: .

cdr3_aa: CASSADPLGGIQYF
cdr3_nt: TGTGCCAGCAGCGCCGACCCCCTGGGGGGCATTCAGTACTTC
d_call: .
v_call: TRBV7-2
j_call: TRBJ2-4
cdr3_length: 14
clone_size: few

cdr3_aa: CASSYRTGAMNTEAFF
cdr3_nt: TGCGCCAGCAGCTATAGGACAGGGGCCATGAACACTGAAGCTTTCTTT
d_call: TRBD1
v_call: TRBV5-1
j_call: TRBJ1-1
cdr3_length: 16
clone_size: few

cdr3_aa: CASNMDGWTEAFF
cdr3_nt: TGTGCCAGCAATATGGACGGGTGGACTGAAGCTTTCTTT
d_call: .
v_call: TRBV28
j_call: TRBJ1-1
cdr3_length: 13
clone_size: .

cdr3_aa: CSGTSGGPEQYF
cdr3_nt: TGCAGTGGGACTAGCGGCGGCCCCGAGCAGTACTTC
d_call: TRBD2
v_call: TRBV29-1
j_call: TRBJ2-7
cdr3_length: 12
clone_size: .

cdr3_aa: CASKVISGQPQHF
cdr3_nt: TGTGCCAGCAAGGTCATTTCGGGTCAGCCCCAGCATTTT
d_call: .
v_call: TRBV28
j_call: TRBJ1-5
cdr3_length: 13
clone_size: few

cdr3_aa: CSARDRTGETQYF
cdr3_nt: TGCAGTGCTAGAGACCGGACAGGAGAGACCCAGTACTTC
d_call: TRBD1
v_call: TRBV20-1
j_call: TRBJ2-5
cdr3_length: 13
clone_size: .

cdr3_aa: CASSHGGALRSTDTQYF
cdr3_nt: TGTGCCAGCAGCCACGGAGGGGCGCTTAGAAGCACAGATACGCAGTATTTT
d_call: .
v_call: TRBV14
j_call: TRBJ2-3
cdr3_length: 17
clone_size: few

cdr3_aa: CASNIRGPTEAFF
cdr3_nt: TGTGCCAGCAATATCAGGGGGCCCACTGAAGCTTTCTTT
d_call: TRBD1
v_call: TRBV28
j_call: TRBJ1-1
cdr3_length: 13
clone_size: .

cdr3_aa: CASSRTGVEQYF
cdr3_nt: TGTGCCAGCAGCCGGACAGGGGTTGAGCAGTACTTC
d_call: TRBD1
v_call: TRBV6-6
j_call: TRBJ2-7
cdr3_length: 12
clone_size: .

cdr3_aa: CASSEPLAQSSTDTQYF
cdr3_nt: TGTGCCAGCAGTGAACCATTAGCGCAATCTAGCACAGATACGCAGTATTTT
d_call: .
v_call: TRBV2
j_call: TRBJ2-3
cdr3_length: 17
clone_size: once

cdr3_aa: CASSWSPGLAFNEQFF
cdr3_nt: TGCGCCAGCAGCTGGTCCCCGGGACTAGCGTTCAATGAGCAGTTCTTC
d_call: TRBD2
v_call: TRBV5-1
j_call: TRBJ2-1
cdr3_length: 16
clone_size: .

cdr3_aa: CASRTGLAGVGIRNEQFF
cdr3_nt: TGTGCCAGCAGGACAGGACTAGCGGGAGTTGGGATTCGCAATGAGCAGTTCTTC
d_call: TRBD2
v_call: TRBV12-3/TRBV12-4
j_call: TRBJ2-1
cdr3_length: 18
clone_size: .

cdr3_aa: CASSSSGGLAKETQYF
cdr3_nt: TGTGCCAGCAGCTCCTCGGGGGGGCTAGCGAAAGAGACCCAGTACTTC
d_call: TRBD2
v_call: TRBV7-8
j_call: TRBJ2-5
cdr3_length: 16
clone_size: .

cdr3_aa: CASILRGLNYGYTF
cdr3_nt: TGTGCCAGCATCCTCCGGGGACTTAACTATGGCTACACCTTC
d_call: .
v_call: TRBV28
j_call: TRBJ1-2
cdr3_length: 14
clone_size: .

cdr3_aa: CASSADRAGDTQYF
cdr3_nt: TGTGCCAGCAGTGCGGACAGGGCTGGAGATACGCAGTATTTT
d_call: TRBD1
v_call: TRBV27
j_call: TRBJ2-3
cdr3_length: 14
clone_size: .

cdr3_aa: CSARLGLDLETQYF
cdr3_nt: TGCAGTGCTAGACTGGGACTGGATCTAGAGACCCAGTACTTC
d_call: .
v_call: TRBV20-1
j_call: TRBJ2-5
cdr3_length: 14
clone_size: .

cdr3_aa: CASSQDPTSGSYEQYF
cdr3_nt: TGCGCCAGCAGCCAAGATCCGACTAGCGGGAGCTACGAGCAGTACTTC
d_call: TRBD2
v_call: TRBV4-1
j_call: TRBJ2-7
cdr3_length: 16
clone_size: .

cdr3_aa: CASSLGEVTYGYTF
cdr3_nt: TGCGCCAGCAGCTTGGGTGAGGTGACCTATGGCTACACCTTC
d_call: .
v_call: TRBV5-1
j_call: TRBJ1-2
cdr3_length: 14
clone_size: few

cdr3_aa: CSVSAGGAFF
cdr3_nt: TGCAGCGTTTCAGCAGGGGGAGCTTTCTTT
d_call: TRBD1
v_call: TRBV29-1
j_call: TRBJ1-1
cdr3_length: 10
clone_size: .

cdr3_aa: CASSPDRVNQPQHF
cdr3_nt: TGTGCCAGCAGCCCGGACAGGGTCAATCAGCCCCAGCATTTT
d_call: TRBD1
v_call: TRBV12-3/TRBV12-4
j_call: TRBJ1-5
cdr3_length: 14
clone_size: few

cdr3_aa: CASSFIAGGRYNEQFF
cdr3_nt: TGTGCCAGCAGTTTCATAGCGGGAGGGAGATACAATGAGCAGTTCTTC
d_call: TRBD2
v_call: TRBV27
j_call: TRBJ2-1
cdr3_length: 16
clone_size: .

cdr3_aa: CASSWAKNTEAFF
cdr3_nt: TGTGCCAGCAGTTGGGCAAAGAACACTGAAGCTTTCTTT
d_call: .
v_call: TRBV12-3/TRBV12-4
j_call: TRBJ1-1
cdr3_length: 13
clone_size: .

cdr3_aa: CASSVVPTGRDTQYF
cdr3_nt: TGTGCCAGCAGCGTAGTTCCGACAGGGCGAGATACGCAGTATTTT
d_call: TRBD1
v_call: TRBV9
j_call: TRBJ2-3
cdr3_length: 15
clone_size: once

cdr3_aa: CASSADTKQFF
cdr3_nt: TGTGCCAGCAGCGCCGACACTAAGCAGTTCTTC
d_call: .
v_call: TRBV9
j_call: TRBJ2-1
cdr3_length: 11
clone_size: .

cdr3_aa: CASSLLMTGSTDTQYF
cdr3_nt: TGTGCCAGCAGTCTGCTGATGACGGGGAGCACAGATACGCAGTATTTT
d_call: .
v_call: TRBV12-3/TRBV12-4
j_call: TRBJ2-3
cdr3_length: 16
clone_size: few

cdr3_aa: CASSLTGQAYEQYF
cdr3_nt: TGTGCCAGCAGCTTAACGGGACAAGCCTACGAGCAGTACTTC
d_call: .
v_call: TRBV5-5
j_call: TRBJ2-7
cdr3_length: 14
clone_size: few

cdr3_aa: CSASRRGGLEQYF
cdr3_nt: TGCAGTGCTAGTCGTCGGGGGGGATTGGAGCAGTACTTC
d_call: TRBD2
v_call: TRBV20-1
j_call: TRBJ2-7
cdr3_length: 13
clone_size: .

cdr3_aa: CASSFSITKRNEQFF
cdr3_nt: TGTGCCAGCAGTTTCAGCATAACCAAACGCAATGAGCAGTTCTTC
d_call: .
v_call: TRBV12-3/TRBV12-4
j_call: TRBJ2-1
cdr3_length: 15
clone_size: few

cdr3_aa: CASSLPGTGSYEQYF
cdr3_nt: TGTGCCAGCAGCTTACCGGGGACAGGGTCCTACGAGCAGTACTTC
d_call: TRBD1
v_call: TRBV7-9
j_call: TRBJ2-7
cdr3_length: 15
clone_size: few

cdr3_aa: CASSAGLAYNEQFF
cdr3_nt: TGTGCCAGCAGTGCGGGACTAGCCTACAATGAGCAGTTCTTC
d_call: TRBD2
v_call: TRBV12-3/TRBV12-4
j_call: TRBJ2-1
cdr3_length: 14
clone_size: few

cdr3_aa: CSAWGLAGVEQYF
cdr3_nt: TGCAGTGCTTGGGGACTAGCGGGAGTCGAGCAGTACTTC
d_call: TRBD2
v_call: TRBV20-1
j_call: TRBJ2-7
cdr3_length: 13
clone_size: few

cdr3_aa: CGVVGTADFIYNEQFF
cdr3_nt: TGCGGCGTTGTGGGGACAGCCGATTTTATTTACAATGAGCAGTTCTTC
d_call: TRBD1
v_call: TRBV29-1
j_call: TRBJ2-1
cdr3_length: 16
clone_size: few

cdr3_aa: CASSQEGLAEGGETQYF
cdr3_nt: TGTGCCAGCAGCCAAGAGGGCCTAGCGGAGGGCGGGGAGACCCAGTACTTC
d_call: TRBD2
v_call: TRBV4-2
j_call: TRBJ2-5
cdr3_length: 17
clone_size: few

cdr3_aa: CASSSGQRARRAKNIQYF
cdr3_nt: TGTGCCAGCAGCTCGGGACAGAGGGCGAGGCGGGCCAAAAACATTCAGTACTTC
d_call: TRBD1
v_call: TRBV5-5
j_call: TRBJ2-4
cdr3_length: 18
clone_size: few

cdr3_aa: CSARMASGRKTQYF
cdr3_nt: TGCAGTGCTAGAATGGCTAGCGGGAGAAAGACCCAGTACTTC
d_call: TRBD2
v_call: TRBV20-1
j_call: TRBJ2-5
cdr3_length: 14
clone_size: few

cdr3_aa: CASSSGTSISTDTQYF
cdr3_nt: TGCGCCAGCAGCTCCGGGACTAGCATCAGCACAGATACGCAGTATTTT
d_call: TRBD2
v_call: TRBV5-1
j_call: TRBJ2-3
cdr3_length: 16
clone_size: .

cdr3_aa: CASSFDRDTGELFF
cdr3_nt: TGTGCCAGCAGCTTCGACAGGGACACCGGGGAGCTGTTTTTT
d_call: TRBD1
v_call: TRBV11-2
j_call: TRBJ2-2
cdr3_length: 14
clone_size: .

cdr3_aa: CASSLNRDRAPDTQYF
cdr3_nt: TGCGCCAGCAGCTTGAACCGGGACAGGGCGCCAGATACGCAGTATTTT
d_call: TRBD1
v_call: TRBV5-1
j_call: TRBJ2-3
cdr3_length: 16
clone_size: .

cdr3_aa: CASSLTLDTDTQYF
cdr3_nt: TGTGCCAGCAGCTTAACCTTAGACACAGATACGCAGTATTTT
d_call: .
v_call: TRBV7-8
j_call: TRBJ2-3
cdr3_length: 14
clone_size: few

cdr3_aa: CASSQFGLTTLTDTQYF
cdr3_nt: TGTGCCAGCAGCCAGTTCGGGCTAACTACCCTCACAGATACGCAGTATTTT
d_call: .
v_call: TRBV28
j_call: TRBJ2-3
cdr3_length: 17
clone_size: few

cdr3_aa: CASSLGGRWENEQFF
cdr3_nt: TGCGCCAGCAGCTTGGGCGGGAGGTGGGAAAATGAGCAGTTCTTC
d_call: TRBD2
v_call: TRBV5-1
j_call: TRBJ2-1
cdr3_length: 15
clone_size: few

cdr3_aa: CASSYSRTSGRPNSYEQYF
cdr3_nt: TGTGCCAGCAGTTACTCCAGGACTAGCGGGAGGCCCAATTCCTACGAGCAGTACTTC
d_call: TRBD2
v_call: TRBV6-2/TRBV6-3
j_call: TRBJ2-7
cdr3_length: 19
clone_size: few

cdr3_aa: CASSFGLAEDTQYF
cdr3_nt: TGTGCCAGCAGCTTCGGACTAGCGGAAGATACGCAGTATTTT
d_call: TRBD2
v_call: TRBV7-2
j_call: TRBJ2-3
cdr3_length: 14
clone_size: .

cdr3_aa: CASSFFGTGVYEQYF
cdr3_nt: TGTGCCAGCAGTTTCTTCGGGACAGGGGTCTACGAGCAGTACTTC
d_call: TRBD1
v_call: TRBV13
j_call: TRBJ2-7
cdr3_length: 15
clone_size: .

cdr3_aa: CASSSSVGEMKKLFF
cdr3_nt: TGCGCCAGCAGCTCTTCGGTAGGGGAAATGAAAAAACTGTTTTTT
d_call: .
v_call: TRBV5-1
j_call: TRBJ1-4
cdr3_length: 15
clone_size: .

cdr3_aa: CSAARLTGDMGNQPQHF
cdr3_nt: TGCAGTGCTGCACGGTTAACAGGGGACATGGGCAATCAGCCCCAGCATTTT
d_call: TRBD1
v_call: TRBV20-1
j_call: TRBJ1-5
cdr3_length: 17
clone_size: .

cdr3_aa: CASSFPDRWSSYNEQFF
cdr3_nt: TGCGCCAGCAGCTTTCCCGACAGGTGGAGCTCCTACAATGAGCAGTTCTTC
d_call: .
v_call: TRBV5-1
j_call: TRBJ2-1
cdr3_length: 17
clone_size: .

cdr3_aa: CSVEDAGPYGYTF
cdr3_nt: TGCAGCGTTGAAGATGCGGGACCTTATGGCTACACCTTC
d_call: .
v_call: TRBV29-1
j_call: TRBJ1-2
cdr3_length: 13
clone_size: few